This passage covers 7 T cell receptor beta chains from one sample sequenced in a study of tumor-infiltrating lymphocytes in primary liver carcinoma. The input was approximately 500 ng total RNA; TCR beta cDNA was made from it with a constant-region primer. Three rounds of nested multiplex PCR with slightly modified ARM-PCR produced TCR beta libraries. TRBV1-TRBV30 forward primers paired with a C-beta reverse primer drove the first two PCR rounds, around 9 cycles each. TCRdb passed the multiplex PCR reads through MiXCR, listing each CDR3 protein once. This table holds 100,000 to 150,000 distinct CDR3 sequences, 55% to 65% found once. The roughly 17-32 mg bulk tissue piece was not sorted before simultaneous RNA and DNA extraction. The sequencing input was liver tumor tissue from sampling region 1. Subset defined: tumor region T1, superior pole. These receptors all come from an older woman with primary liver carcinoma and hepatitis B virus infection.

This clonotype has just one count. One base away lies a much larger clone, so this may be a sequencing read error. No conserved phenylalanine or tryptophan is present at the end of the CDR3, so a read error is the likely explanation. The chain carries TRBV6-1 and TRBJ1-3; no reliable D call. This CDR3 comprises 14 residues. Germline lookup yields CDR1 MNHNS and CDR2 SASEGT. The V gene lost 4 bases and the J gene lost 0 bases, with 7 bases spanning the gap. The DNA of the CDR3 is TGTGCCAGCAGTGCGGTAGTCTCTGGAAACACCATATATTCT. Protein: CASSAVVSGNTIYS.

Worth noting for this clonotype: A read error may explain this, as a much larger clone is one base away. V gene TRBV6-5 combines with J gene TRBJ1-6; D not certain. Germline CDR1 and CDR2: MNHEY and SVGAGI. This CDR3 has 15 residues. DNA of the CDR3: TGTGGCAGCAGTTACTCGTTCGGGCGGAATTCACCCCTCCACTTT. Its translation: CGSSYSFGRNSPLHF.

This clonotype was counted between two and nine times. A much more abundant neighbour one base away suggests this may be a read error. The V and J genes are TRBV12-3 or TRBV12-4 and TRBJ2-2; tentatively, D is TRBD1 (7 bases). This CDR3 has 12 amino acids. The CDR3 DNA sequence: TGTACCAGCAGGGGGGATGTACGGGAGCTGTTTTTT. Translated, it gives CTSRGDVRELFF.

Turning to this clonotype: This may be a read error, as it is one base from a much larger clone. The J gene is TRBJ1-2, the V gene TRBV12-3 or TRBV12-4; 7 nucleotides align to TRBD1. V shed 5 bases and J 10 bases; nucleotides not matched to a gene: 13. CDR3 length equals 14 residues. The CDR3 nucleotides are TGTGCCAGCAGTATTCGACAGGGTGGAGAGGACTACACCTTC. Its protein product is CASSIRQGGEDYTF.

With respect to this clonotype: Mismatch with germline at one junction end may stem from a read error. This chain uses TRBV14 with TRBJ1-5; TRBD1 might be the D (5 bases). The CDR3 runs to 14 residues. The germline V gene has CDR1 SGHDN and CDR2 FVKESK. Here the CDR3 reads CVSSQRGLNQPQHF. The CDR3, as DNA: TGCGTCAGCAGCCAAAGGGGTTTGAATCAGCCCCAGCATTTT.

In regard to this clonotype: At one end the junction does not follow the germline gene, possibly because of a read error. The CDR3 nucleotides read TGTACCAGCAGCTGGACTCAGGGGAGTCAGGTCCTCTTC. It translates to CTSSWTQGSQVLF. The J gene is TRBJ2-1, the V gene TRBV11-2; TRBD1 might be the D (6 bases). The CDR3 contains 13 residues. Per germline, CDR1 SGHAT and CDR2 FQNNGV.

On this clonotype itself: No conserved phenylalanine or tryptophan is present at the end of the CDR3, so a read error is the likely explanation. The rearrangement uses TRBV29-1 and TRBJ2-3, with 11 positions matching TRBD2. The CDR3 consists of 13 residues. The germline V gene has CDR1 SQVTM and CDR2 ANQGSEA. CDR3 DNA sequence: TGCAGCGTCGGGACTAGCGGAGCAGATATGCAGTATCTT. Its protein is CSVGTSGADMQYL.